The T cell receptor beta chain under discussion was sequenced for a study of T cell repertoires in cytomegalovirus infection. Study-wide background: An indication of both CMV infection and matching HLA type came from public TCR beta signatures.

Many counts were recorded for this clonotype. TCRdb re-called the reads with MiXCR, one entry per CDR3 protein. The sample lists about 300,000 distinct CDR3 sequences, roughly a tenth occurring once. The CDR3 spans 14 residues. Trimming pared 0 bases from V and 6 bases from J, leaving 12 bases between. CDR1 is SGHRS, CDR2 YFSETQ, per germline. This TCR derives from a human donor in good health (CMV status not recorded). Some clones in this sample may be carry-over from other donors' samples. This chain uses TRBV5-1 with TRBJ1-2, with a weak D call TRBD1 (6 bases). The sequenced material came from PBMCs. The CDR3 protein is CASSLDGGAHGYTF. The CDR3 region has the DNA TGCGCCAGCAGCTTGGATGGGGGGGCCCATGGCTACACCTTC.